The rows below give T cell receptor beta chains drawn from one sample of a study of T cells in localized non-small cell lung cancer. The method was immunoSEQ multiplex PCR; TCRdb's version includes in-frame clones alone and lacks a portion of them. The sample has tens of thousands of clones; 80% are singletons. This specimen consisted of peripheral blood, obtained before any cancer treatment. The receptors here all came from a male donor at least 60 years old with stage III squamous cell lung carcinoma. Both conserved end residues are part of each CDR3. The D gene is left open where the match is weak. Rows may omit the clone size; those that give it use once, few, many or a size class.

.,TRBJ1-6,TRBV27,few,TGTGCCAGCAGTGGGGTAAATAATTCACCCCTCCACTTT,CASSGVNNSPLHF
TRBD2,TRBJ2-5,TRBV5-1,.,TGCGCCAGCACCCCTGGGGGGACTAGCGGGAGAATTGGGGAGACCCAGTACTTC,CASTPGGTSGRIGETQYF
.,TRBJ2-3,TRBV9,.,TGTGCCAGCAGCGTAGTGGAGGGCAGAGGAACAGATACGCAGTATTTT,CASSVVEGRGTDTQYF
.,TRBJ1-3,TRBV4-3,.,TGCGCCAGCAGCCCGGGTGGAAACACCATATATTTT,CASSPGGNTIYF
TRBD1,TRBJ1-1,TRBV10-2,once,TGCGCCAGCAGTGCCGGGACAGAGACTGAAGCTTTCTTT,CASSAGTETEAFF
.,TRBJ1-1,TRBV7-2,few,TGTGCCAGCAGCTTAGTAGGCCAGGGTTACACTGAAGCTTTCTTT,CASSLVGQGYTEAFF
.,TRBJ1-5,TRBV5-3,.,TGTGCCAGAAGCCCCCAGTTGAGGGTCGTAAATCAGCCCCAGCATTTT,CARSPQLRVVNQPQHF
.,TRBJ2-3,TRBV5-6,medium-sized,TGTGCCAGCAGCTTTTGGTGGGACAAAAACACGGATACGCAGTATTTT,CASSFWWDKNTDTQYF
.,TRBJ1-1,TRBV7-2,once,TGTGCCAGCAGCTTGGTGCAGGGACTTGAAGCTTTCTTT,CASSLVQGLEAFF
TRBD2,TRBJ2-2,TRBV5-1,.,TGCGCCAGCAGCCAAGGAGAGCGGGGTGGAAAGGAGCTGTTTTTT,CASSQGERGGKELFF
TRBD2,TRBJ2-1,TRBV7-2,.,TGTGCCAGCAGCTCGACTAGCGGGAGGGCCGGGAATGAGCAGTTCTTC,CASSSTSGRAGNEQFF
.,TRBJ2-1,TRBV7-8,once,TGTGCCAGCAGCTCCGGAGAGAGGAGCTCCTACAATGAGCAGTTCTTC,CASSSGERSSYNEQFF
.,TRBJ1-2,TRBV6-6,.,TGTGCCAGCAGCGGGGAGGACTATGGCTACACCTTC,CASSGEDYGYTF
.,TRBJ2-5,TRBV19,.,TGTGCCAGTAGTCTTTCCGGGACTTCCACGGTGGAGGTGGAGACCCAGTACTTC,CASSLSGTSTVEVETQYF
.,TRBJ2-7,TRBV5-8,.,TGTGCCAGCAGCTCACGACTTGGATACGAGCAGTACTTC,CASSSRLGYEQYF
.,TRBJ2-7,TRBV6-6,.,TGTGCCAGCAGCCCGATCGTGTACGAGCAGTACTTC,CASSPIVYEQYF
.,TRBJ1-1,TRBV30,few,TGTGCCTGGAGTGGGTATCGTACAGGGTGGGTGAACACTGAAGCTTTCTTT,CAWSGYRTGWVNTEAFF
.,TRBJ1-2,TRBV6-1,.,TGTGCCAGCAGTTATAATAGCGGCTACACCTTC,CASSYNSGYTF